Listed here are 24 T cell receptor beta chains from one sample, sequenced in a study of blood T cells in healthy people across ages. A second PCR, run for roughly 7 to 12 cycles, used a sample-barcoded 5' primer plus a J-beta primer mix. TCRdb ran MiXCR on the 5' RACE reads and lists one entry per CDR3 protein. The sample holds 800,000 to 950,000 distinct CDR3 sequences, about 28% seen once. These sequences were also reported in another study, on T cells of mothers and their children.

What was sequenced was blood. These receptors were collected from a woman between 35 and 50 years old in good health.

The table lists this clonotype with a few counts. V and J are TRBV24-1 and TRBJ1-1; D gene uncertain. CDR3 length equals 14 residues. Trimming took off 4 bases at V and 0 bases at J, with 8 bases between the two ends. From germline, CDR1 is KGHDR and CDR2 SFDVKD. The CDR3 DNA reads TGTGCCACCAGTGACTCCAATGTGAACACTGAAGCTTTCTTT. Its translation is CATSDSNVNTEAFF.

The chain carries TRBV10-2 and TRBJ2-1, with D possibly being TRBD1 or TRBD2 (6 bases each). The CDR3 spans 14 residues. Germline lookup yields CDR1 WSHSY and CDR2 SAAADI. This CDR3 reads CVPQGTSHSNEQFF. In nucleotides, the CDR3 is TGCGTCCCACAGGGCACTAGCCATAGCAATGAGCAGTTCTTC.

This clonotype was found many times. V and J are TRBV5-1 and TRBJ1-1; D might be TRBD1 (6 bases). Germline V gene data show CDR1 as SGHRS and CDR2 as YFSETQ. V shed 0 bases and J shed 7 bases, with 16 bases lying between them. The CDR3 length is 15 residues. The CDR3 DNA follows: TGCGCCAGCAGCTTGGTTGGCAGGGGACCTGATGAAGCTTTCTTT. The encoded protein is CASSLVGRGPDEAFF.

The chain employs TRBV6-5 and TRBJ2-6; 9 nucleotides match TRBD1. J was trimmed by 3 bases and V by 6 bases; bases with no gene match: 9. Germline V gene sequence: CDR1 MNHEY, CDR2 SVGAGI. The CDR3 totals 17 residues. In nucleotides, the CDR3 is TGTGCCAGCAGGGGGGGGACAGGGATTATTGGGGCCAACGTCCTGACTTTC. Its translation: CASRGGTGIIGANVLTF.

V and J are TRBV29-1 and TRBJ1-3, with 7 bases fitting TRBD1. The germline V gene has CDR1 SQVTM and CDR2 ANQGSEA. This CDR3 contains 16 residues. Germline trimming cut 2 bases from V and 0 bases from J; bases unmatched to any gene: 7. The CDR3 loop is CSVEIRGNLSGNTIYF. The CDR3 DNA reads TGCAGCGTTGAAATCAGGGGGAATCTCTCTGGAAACACCATATATTTT. Full variable domain (remainder filled in from reference TRBV29-1 and TRBJ1-3): SAVISQKPSRDICQRGTSLTIQCQVDSQVTMMFWYRQQPGQSLTLIATANQGSEATYESGFVIDKFPISRPNLTFSTLTVSNMSPEDSSIYLCSVEIRGNLSGNTIYFGEGSWLTVV.

This clonotype was observed a few times. This chain links TRBV7-2 with TRBJ2-5, with D perhaps TRBD2 (5 bases). Between the trimmed V and J ends, which lost 5 bases and 5 bases, there was a span of 15 bases. CDR1 and CDR2 (germline): SGHTA, FQGNSA. The CDR3 length is 14 residues. The DNA for the CDR3 is TGTGCCAGCAGCGCCGGGGTTAGCCGGGAGACCCAGTACTTC. Residues: CASSAGVSRETQYF. The whole variable domain, filled in from reference TRBV7-2 and TRBJ2-5, reads GAGVSQSPSNKVTEKGKDVELRCDPISGHTALYWYRQSLGQGLEFLIYFQGNSAPDKSGLPSDRFSAERTGGSVSTLTIQRTQQEDSAVYLCASSAGVSRETQYFGPGTRLLVL.

This clonotype was counted at least ten times. The rearrangement joins TRBV20-1 to TRBJ2-3; 9 bases fit TRBD1. This CDR3 contains 14 residues. V was clipped by 6 bases and J by 3 bases; unmatched bases: 7. Germline loops: CDR1 DFQATT, CDR2 SNEGSKA (reference sequence). CDR3 in amino acids: CSAPGQGLTDTQYF. CDR3 coding DNA: TGCAGTGCGCCCGGACAGGGGTTGACAGATACGCAGTATTTT.

In this sample, this clonotype turned up many times. The chain employs TRBV11-2 and TRBJ2-1; perhaps TRBD2 as D (6 bases). V was clipped by 7 bases and J by 8 bases, with 24 bases between them. From germline, CDR1 is SGHAT and CDR2 FQNNGV. The length of the CDR3 is 16 residues. CDR3 residues: CASTFSSTRRDYEQFF. Here the CDR3 DNA reads TGTGCCAGCACCTTCAGTTCGACTAGGCGTGACTATGAGCAGTTCTTC.

This chain's CDR3 is CSADPSATDTQYF. CDR3 DNA: TGCAGTGCAGACCCCAGTGCCACAGATACGCAGTATTTT. The chain carries TRBV20-1 and TRBJ2-3; no firm D call. Germline V gene sequence: CDR1 DFQATT, CDR2 SNEGSKA (reference sequence). There are 13 residues in the CDR3. Trimming left V 6 bases short and J 2 bases short, with 12 bases between.

V gene TRBV5-1 combines with J gene TRBJ2-7; D might be TRBD2 (5 bases). Trimming pared 4 bases from V and 0 bases from J, leaving 14 bases between. This CDR3 has 15 amino acids. Germline CDR1 and CDR2: SGHRS and YFSETQ. CDR3 nucleotides: TGCGCCAGCAGCCCCCGAGGGAGAAGCTCCTACGAGCAGTACTTC. It translates to CASSPRGRSSYEQYF.

This clonotype was counted many times. CDR3 sequence (DNA): TGTGCCAGCAGCTCCTCGAGACTAGCGGGGGTCCATGAGCAGTTCTTC. Protein: CASSSSRLAGVHEQFF. The rearrangement uses TRBV7-2 and TRBJ2-1; 12 nucleotides align to TRBD2. The CDR3 extends over 16 amino acids. CDR1 SGHTA and CDR2 FQGNSA come from the germline V gene. V lost 4 bases and J lost 8; bases outside the gene matches: 9.

This clonotype was observed a handful of times. The CDR3 spells CASSQVAENTEAFF. CDR3 bases: TGCGCCAGCAGCCAAGTAGCGGAGAACACTGAAGCTTTCTTT. J is TRBJ1-1 and V is TRBV4-1; no firm D call. The V and J ends lost 1 base and 1 base respectively, with 7 bases between them. CDR1 MGHRA and CDR2 YSYEKL come from the germline V gene. The CDR3 has 14 amino acids.

This clonotype was counted ten times or more. The V call is TRBV28, the J call TRBJ2-1; a weak D match, TRBD1 (5 bases). Per the germline V gene, CDR1 is MDHEN and CDR2 is SYDVKM. The CDR3 contains 13 residues. Trimming stripped 7 bases from V and 1 base from J, with 8 bases between. The CDR3 reads CASKQGSYNEQFF. The CDR3 DNA sequence: TGTGCCAGCAAGCAGGGATCCTACAATGAGCAGTTCTTC. The full variable domain, completed using reference TRBV28 and TRBJ2-1, is DVKVTQSSRYLVKRTGEKVFLECVQDMDHENMFWYRQDPGLGLRLIYFSYDVKMKEKGDIPEGYSVSREKKERFSLILESASTNQTSMYLCASKQGSYNEQFFGPGTRLTVL.

This clonotype occurred many times. V usage is TRBV29-1 and J usage is TRBJ2-7, with TRBD2 identical over 7 bases. The ends lost 4 bases at V and 2 bases at J; junction bases unmatched: 11. The germline CDR1 and CDR2 sequences are SQVTM and ANQGSEA. This CDR3 comprises 15 residues. Here the CDR3 reads CSVGGGLAETYEQYF. The CDR3 nucleotides are TGCAGCGTTGGTGGTGGTCTAGCGGAAACCTACGAGCAGTACTTC.

This clonotype has at least ten counts. The chain combines TRBV5-1 with TRBJ2-3; the D gene is possibly TRBD1 (5 bases). Germline V gene sequence: CDR1 SGHRS, CDR2 YFSETQ. The CDR3 is made up of 15 amino acids. Trimming took off 4 bases at V and 2 bases at J, with 14 bases between the two ends. The CDR3 sequence is CASSPQGLATDTQYF. CDR3 nucleotides: TGCGCCAGCAGCCCCCAGGGATTGGCCACAGATACGCAGTATTTT. Full variable domain (outside the CDR3, taken from reference TRBV5-1 and TRBJ2-3): KAGVTQTPRYLIKTRGQQVTLSCSPISGHRSVSWYQQTPGQGLQFLFEYFSETQRNKGNFPGRFSGRQFSNSRSEMNVSTLELGDSALYLCASSPQGLATDTQYFGPGTRLTVL.

This chain links TRBV29-1 with TRBJ1-2; no clear D gene. The CDR3 consists of 12 residues. The V end was cut by 3 bases, the J end by 4 bases, with 9 bases between. Germline loops: CDR1 SQVTM, CDR2 ANQGSEA. CDR3 nucleotides: TGCAGCGTTGAGATGGGAGTCTATGGCTACACCTTC. It is translated as CSVEMGVYGYTF.

With respect to this clonotype: This may arise from a read error, as a much more abundant clone is one base away. The chain links TRBV12-3 or TRBV12-4 to TRBJ2-3, with 14 bases lining up with TRBD2. CDR3 size: 15 residues. CDR3 residues: CASTRLAGGTDAQYF. In nucleotides, the CDR3 is TGTGCCAGCACCAGACTAGCGGGGGGGACAGATGCGCAGTATTTT.

This clonotype has just a few counts. The rearrangement links TRBV10-3 to TRBJ2-4; D call uncertain. The CDR3 has 18 residues. V gave up 0 bases and J gave up 0 bases, with 15 bases separating them. The germline V gene encodes CDR1 ENHRY and CDR2 SYGVKD. The CDR3 DNA reads as TGTGCCATCAGTGAGTCGCCTTGGGATTCCTTAGCCAAAAACATTCAGTACTTC. Translation gives CAISESPWDSLAKNIQYF.

This clonotype was seen at least ten times. The rearrangement links TRBV7-9 to TRBJ1-6; D unresolved. The CDR3 has 16 residues. The germline CDR1 and CDR2 sequences are SEHNR and FQNEAQ (reference sequence). V was cut by 5 bases and J by 0 bases, with 11 bases left in between. This CDR3 is CASSETGSSYNSPLHF. The CDR3, as DNA: TGTGCCAGCAGCGAGACTGGGAGCTCCTATAATTCACCCCTCCACTTT.

The chain is built from TRBV7-8 and TRBJ1-1; D is unclear. V shed 9 bases and J shed 0 bases, with 8 bases lying between them. Germline CDR1 is SGHVS and CDR2 is FQNEAQ. This CDR3 contains 12 residues. The CDR3 loop reads CASHQLNTEAFF. The CDR3 DNA is TGTGCCAGTCATCAGCTGAACACTGAAGCTTTCTTT. Using reference TRBV7-8 and TRBJ1-1 for the parts outside the CDR3, the full variable domain is GAGVSQSPRYKVAKRGQDVALRCDPISGHVSLFWYQQALGQGPEFLTYFQNEAQLDKSGLPSDRFFAERPEGSVSTLKIQRTQQEDSAVYLCASHQLNTEAFFGQGTRLTVV.

This clonotype was detected only a few times. The chain couples TRBV7-2 to TRBJ2-5, with no clear D. The ends were cut back, 5 bases at V and 11 bases at J, with 21 bases in the middle. The CDR3 length is 14 residues. Germline loops: CDR1 SGHTA, CDR2 FQGNSA. In DNA form, the CDR3 reads TGTGCCAGCAGCCCCCTTTCTGCGTACAATGAGCAGTACTTC. Translation gives CASSPLSAYNEQYF.

This clonotype was seen a few times. This rearrangement joins TRBV28 to TRBJ2-5; 12 positions match TRBD1. The end of the DNA fits TRBJ2-7 better, so the J call may be wrong. From germline, CDR1 is MDHEN and CDR2 SYDVKM. The CDR3 contains 13 residues. The CDR3 DNA reads TGTGCCGGAGGGACAGGGGGCTTGGACGAGCAGTACTTC. It translates to CAGGTGGLDEQYF.

This clonotype was seen ten or more times. This chain links TRBV28 with TRBJ1-6; D remains ambiguous. The germline V and J ends were trimmed by 6 bases and 10 bases, with 16 bases remaining between them. Germline CDR1 is MDHEN and CDR2 is SYDVKM. The CDR3 runs 14 residues. CDR3 nucleotide sequence: TGTGCCAGCAGCCGGAGACTACGGCAATCACCCCTCCACTTT. Residues: CASSRRLRQSPLHF.

The gene calls are TRBV20-1 and TRBJ1-6, with D maybe TRBD1 (6 bases). Trimming shortened V by 0 bases and J by 3 bases, and 9 bases separated the two germline ends. The CDR3 contains 15 residues. CDR1 is DFQATT, CDR2 SNEGSKA, per germline (reference sequence). This CDR3 reads CSARDPTGYNSPLHF. The DNA for the CDR3 is TGCAGTGCTAGAGATCCGACAGGCTATAATTCACCCCTCCACTTT.